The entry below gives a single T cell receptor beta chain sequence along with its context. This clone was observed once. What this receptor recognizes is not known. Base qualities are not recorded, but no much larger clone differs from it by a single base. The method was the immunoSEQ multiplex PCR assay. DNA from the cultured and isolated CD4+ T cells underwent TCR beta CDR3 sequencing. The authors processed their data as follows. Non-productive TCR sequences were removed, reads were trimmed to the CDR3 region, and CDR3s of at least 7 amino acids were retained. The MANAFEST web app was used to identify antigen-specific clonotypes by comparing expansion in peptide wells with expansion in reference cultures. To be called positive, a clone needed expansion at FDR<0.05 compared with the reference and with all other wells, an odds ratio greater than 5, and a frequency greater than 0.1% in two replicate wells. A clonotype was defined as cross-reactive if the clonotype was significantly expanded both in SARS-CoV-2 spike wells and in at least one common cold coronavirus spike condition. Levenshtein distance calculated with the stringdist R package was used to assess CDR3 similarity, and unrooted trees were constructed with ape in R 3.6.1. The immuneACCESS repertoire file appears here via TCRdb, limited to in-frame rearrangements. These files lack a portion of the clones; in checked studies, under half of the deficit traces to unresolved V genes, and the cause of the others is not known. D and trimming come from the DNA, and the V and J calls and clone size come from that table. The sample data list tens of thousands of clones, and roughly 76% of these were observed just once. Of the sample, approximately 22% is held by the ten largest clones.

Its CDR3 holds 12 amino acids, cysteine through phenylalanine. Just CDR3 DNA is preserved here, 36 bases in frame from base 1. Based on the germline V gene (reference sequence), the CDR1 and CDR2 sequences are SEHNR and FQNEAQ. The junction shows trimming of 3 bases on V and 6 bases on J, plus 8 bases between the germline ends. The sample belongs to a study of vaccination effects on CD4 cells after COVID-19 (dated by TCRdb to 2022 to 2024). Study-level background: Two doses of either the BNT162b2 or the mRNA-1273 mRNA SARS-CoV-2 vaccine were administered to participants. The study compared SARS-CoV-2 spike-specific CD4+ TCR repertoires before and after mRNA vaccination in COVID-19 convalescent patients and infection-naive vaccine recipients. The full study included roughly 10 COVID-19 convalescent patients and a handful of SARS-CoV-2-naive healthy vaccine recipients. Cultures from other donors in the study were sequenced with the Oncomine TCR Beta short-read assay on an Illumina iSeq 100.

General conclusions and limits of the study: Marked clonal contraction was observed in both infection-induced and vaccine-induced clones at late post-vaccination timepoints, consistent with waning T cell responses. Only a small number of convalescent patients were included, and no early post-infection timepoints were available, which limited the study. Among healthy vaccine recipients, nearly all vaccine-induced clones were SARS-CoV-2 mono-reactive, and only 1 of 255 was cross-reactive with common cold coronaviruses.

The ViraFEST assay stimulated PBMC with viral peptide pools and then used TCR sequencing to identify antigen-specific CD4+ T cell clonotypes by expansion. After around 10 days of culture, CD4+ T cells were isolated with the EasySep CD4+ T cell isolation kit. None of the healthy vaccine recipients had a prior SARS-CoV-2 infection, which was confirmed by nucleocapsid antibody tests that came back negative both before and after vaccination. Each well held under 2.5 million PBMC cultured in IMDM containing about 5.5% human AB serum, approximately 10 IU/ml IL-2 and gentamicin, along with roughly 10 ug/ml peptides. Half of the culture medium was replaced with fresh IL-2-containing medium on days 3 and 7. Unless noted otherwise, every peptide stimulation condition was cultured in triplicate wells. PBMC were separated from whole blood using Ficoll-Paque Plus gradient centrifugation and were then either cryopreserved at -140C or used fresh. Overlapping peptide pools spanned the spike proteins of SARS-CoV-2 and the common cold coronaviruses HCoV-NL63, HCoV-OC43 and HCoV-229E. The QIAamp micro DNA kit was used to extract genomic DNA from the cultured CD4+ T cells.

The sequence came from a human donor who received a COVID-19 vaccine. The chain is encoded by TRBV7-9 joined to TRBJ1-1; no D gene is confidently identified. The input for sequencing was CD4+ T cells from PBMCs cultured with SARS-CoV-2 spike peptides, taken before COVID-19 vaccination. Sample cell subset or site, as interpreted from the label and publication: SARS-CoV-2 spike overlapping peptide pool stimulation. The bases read TGTGCCAGCAGCTTGGGTAGACCTGAAGCTTTCTTT. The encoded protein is CASSLGRPEAFF.